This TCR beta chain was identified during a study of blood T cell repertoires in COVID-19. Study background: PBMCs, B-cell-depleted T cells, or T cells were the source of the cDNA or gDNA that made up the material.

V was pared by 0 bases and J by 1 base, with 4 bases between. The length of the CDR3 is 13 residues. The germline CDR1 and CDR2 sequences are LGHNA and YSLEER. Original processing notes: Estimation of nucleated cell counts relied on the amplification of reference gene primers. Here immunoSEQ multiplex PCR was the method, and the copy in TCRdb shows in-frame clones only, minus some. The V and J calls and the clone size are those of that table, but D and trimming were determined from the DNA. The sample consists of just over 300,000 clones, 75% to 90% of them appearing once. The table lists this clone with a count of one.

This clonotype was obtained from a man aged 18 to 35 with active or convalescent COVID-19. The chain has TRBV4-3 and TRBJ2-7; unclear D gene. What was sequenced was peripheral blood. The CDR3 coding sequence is TGCGCCAGCAGCCAAGACAGATCCTACGAGCAGTACTTC. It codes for CASSQDRSYEQYF.